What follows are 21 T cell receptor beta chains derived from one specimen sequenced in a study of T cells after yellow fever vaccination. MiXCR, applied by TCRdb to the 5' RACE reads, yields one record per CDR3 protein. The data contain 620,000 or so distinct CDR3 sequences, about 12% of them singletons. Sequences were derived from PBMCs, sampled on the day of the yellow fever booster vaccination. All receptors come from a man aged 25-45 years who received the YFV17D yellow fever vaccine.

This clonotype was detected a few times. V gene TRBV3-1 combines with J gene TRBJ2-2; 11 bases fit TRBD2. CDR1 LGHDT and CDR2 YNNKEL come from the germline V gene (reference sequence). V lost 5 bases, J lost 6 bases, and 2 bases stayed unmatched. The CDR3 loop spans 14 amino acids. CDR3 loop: CASSALAGAGELFF. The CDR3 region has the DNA TGTGCCAGCAGCGCACTAGCGGGGGCCGGGGAGCTGTTTTTT.

The CDR3 sequence: CSARVPGSRGQPQHF. For the CDR3, the DNA is TGCAGTGCTAGAGTCCCCGGGTCTCGTGGTCAGCCCCAGCATTTT. The chain uses TRBV20-1 and TRBJ1-5; unclear D gene. The CDR3 length is 15 residues. The germline V and J ends were trimmed by 1 base and 6 bases, with 16 bases remaining between them. CDR1 DFQATT and CDR2 SNEGSKA come from the germline V gene (reference sequence).

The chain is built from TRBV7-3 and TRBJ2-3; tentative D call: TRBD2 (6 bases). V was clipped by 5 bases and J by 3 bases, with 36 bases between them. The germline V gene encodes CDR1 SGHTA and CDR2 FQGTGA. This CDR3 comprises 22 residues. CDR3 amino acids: CASSTSVFSGVWGRIKTDTQYF. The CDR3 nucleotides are TGTGCCAGCAGCACCTCCGTCTTCAGTGGTGTGTGGGGGAGGATAAAGACAGATACGCAGTATTTT.

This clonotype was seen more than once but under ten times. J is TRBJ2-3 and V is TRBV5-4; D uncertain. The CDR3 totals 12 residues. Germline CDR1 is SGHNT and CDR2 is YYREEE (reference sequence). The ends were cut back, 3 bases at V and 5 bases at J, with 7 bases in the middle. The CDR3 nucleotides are TGTGCCAGCAGCTCCGACGAAGATACGCAGTATTTT. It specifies CASSSDEDTQYF.

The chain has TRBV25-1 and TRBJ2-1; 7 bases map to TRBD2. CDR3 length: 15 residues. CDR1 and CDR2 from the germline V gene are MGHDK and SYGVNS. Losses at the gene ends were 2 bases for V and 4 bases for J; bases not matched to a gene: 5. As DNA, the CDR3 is TGTGCCAGCAGTGAACGCGGGAGCCAATACAATGAGCAGTTCTTC. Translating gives CASSERGSQYNEQFF.

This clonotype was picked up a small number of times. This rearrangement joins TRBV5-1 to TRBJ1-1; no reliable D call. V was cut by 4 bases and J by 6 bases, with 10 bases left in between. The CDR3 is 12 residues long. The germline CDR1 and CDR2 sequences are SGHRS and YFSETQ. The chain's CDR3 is CASSNRGPEAFF. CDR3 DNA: TGCGCCAGCAGCAACCGCGGCCCTGAAGCTTTCTTT.

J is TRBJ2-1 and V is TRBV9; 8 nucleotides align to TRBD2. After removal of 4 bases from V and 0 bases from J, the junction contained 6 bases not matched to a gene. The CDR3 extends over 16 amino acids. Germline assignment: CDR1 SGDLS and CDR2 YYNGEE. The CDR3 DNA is TGTGCCAGCAGCCCTGCGGGGGGAGGCTCCTACAATGAGCAGTTCTTC. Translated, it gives CASSPAGGGSYNEQFF.

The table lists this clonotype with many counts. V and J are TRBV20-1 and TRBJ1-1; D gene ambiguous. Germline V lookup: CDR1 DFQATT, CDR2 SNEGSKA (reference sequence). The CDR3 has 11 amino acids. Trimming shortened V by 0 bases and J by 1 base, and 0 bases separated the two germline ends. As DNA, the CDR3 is TGCAGTGCTAGAGAGAACACTGAAGCTTTCTTT. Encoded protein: CSARENTEAFF.

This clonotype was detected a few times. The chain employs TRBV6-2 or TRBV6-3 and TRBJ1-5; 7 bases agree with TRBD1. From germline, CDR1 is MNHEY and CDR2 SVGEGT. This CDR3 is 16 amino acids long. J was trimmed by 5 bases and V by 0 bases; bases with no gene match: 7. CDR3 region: CASSYSSTGKDQPQHF. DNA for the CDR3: TGTGCCAGCAGTTACTCCTCGACAGGGAAGGATCAGCCCCAGCATTTT.

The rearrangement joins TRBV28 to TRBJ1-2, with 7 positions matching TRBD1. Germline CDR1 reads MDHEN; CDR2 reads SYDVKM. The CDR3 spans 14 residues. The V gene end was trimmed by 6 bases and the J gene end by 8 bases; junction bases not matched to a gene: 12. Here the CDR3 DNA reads TGTGCCAGCAGGATCGGACAGGCCCCGGAAGGCTACACCTTC. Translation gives CASRIGQAPEGYTF.

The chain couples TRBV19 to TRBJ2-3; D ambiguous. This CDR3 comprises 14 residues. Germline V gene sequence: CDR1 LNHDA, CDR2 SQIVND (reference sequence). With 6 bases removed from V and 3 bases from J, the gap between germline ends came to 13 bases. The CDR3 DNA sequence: TGTGCCAGTAGCGTAACCCAGACTACAGATACGCAGTATTTT. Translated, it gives CASSVTQTTDTQYF.

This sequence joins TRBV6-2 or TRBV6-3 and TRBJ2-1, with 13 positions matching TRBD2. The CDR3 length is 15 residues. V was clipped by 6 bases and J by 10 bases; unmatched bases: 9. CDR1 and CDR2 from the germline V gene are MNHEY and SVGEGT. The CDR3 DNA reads TGTGCCAGCAGCCGTGCCGGACTAGCGGGGGAGGAGCAGTTCTTC. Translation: CASSRAGLAGEEQFF.

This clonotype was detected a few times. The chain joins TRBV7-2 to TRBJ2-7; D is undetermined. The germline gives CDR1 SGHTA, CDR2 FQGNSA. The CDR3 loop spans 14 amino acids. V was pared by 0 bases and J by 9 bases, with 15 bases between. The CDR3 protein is CASSLAHPAVRQYF. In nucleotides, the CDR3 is TGTGCCAGCAGCTTAGCGCACCCGGCAGTGCGGCAGTACTTC.

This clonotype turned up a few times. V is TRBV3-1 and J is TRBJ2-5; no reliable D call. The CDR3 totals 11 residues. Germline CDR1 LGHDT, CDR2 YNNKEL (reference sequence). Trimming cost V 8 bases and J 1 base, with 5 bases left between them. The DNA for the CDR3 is TGTGCCAGCTTTCCCCAAGAGACCCAGTACTTC. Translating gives CASFPQETQYF.

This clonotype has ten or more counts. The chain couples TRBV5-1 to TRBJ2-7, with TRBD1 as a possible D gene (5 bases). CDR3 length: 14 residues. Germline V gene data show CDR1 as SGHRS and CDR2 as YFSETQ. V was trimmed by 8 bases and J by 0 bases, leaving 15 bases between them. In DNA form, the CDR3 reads TGCGCCAGTAGAAAGGACACCAACTCCTACGAGCAGTACTTC. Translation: CASRKDTNSYEQYF.

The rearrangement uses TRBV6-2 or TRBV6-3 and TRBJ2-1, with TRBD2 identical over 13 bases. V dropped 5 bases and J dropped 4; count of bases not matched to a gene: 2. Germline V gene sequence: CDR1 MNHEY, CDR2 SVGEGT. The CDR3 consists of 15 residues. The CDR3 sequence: CASSKTSGRYNEQFF. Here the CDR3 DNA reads TGTGCCAGCAGTAAGACTAGCGGGAGGTACAATGAGCAGTTCTTC.

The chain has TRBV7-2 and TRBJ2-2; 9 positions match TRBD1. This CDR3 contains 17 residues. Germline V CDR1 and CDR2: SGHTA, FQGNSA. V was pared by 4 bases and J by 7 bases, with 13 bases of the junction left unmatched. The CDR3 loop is CASSSNIYRGQDGELFF. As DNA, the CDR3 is TGTGCCAGCAGCTCTAACATTTACAGGGGGCAGGACGGGGAGCTGTTTTTT.

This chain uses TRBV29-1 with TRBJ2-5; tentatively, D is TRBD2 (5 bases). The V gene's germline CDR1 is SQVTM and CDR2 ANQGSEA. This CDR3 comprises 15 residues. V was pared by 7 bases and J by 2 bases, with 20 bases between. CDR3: CSAGGRVPFQETQYF. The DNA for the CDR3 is TGCAGCGCCGGAGGCCGGGTCCCCTTTCAAGAGACCCAGTACTTC.

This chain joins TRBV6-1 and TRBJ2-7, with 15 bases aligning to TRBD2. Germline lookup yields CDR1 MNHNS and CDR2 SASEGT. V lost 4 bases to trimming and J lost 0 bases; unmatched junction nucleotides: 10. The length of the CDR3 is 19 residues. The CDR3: CASSAERTSGRAISYEQYF. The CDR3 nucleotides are TGTGCCAGCAGTGCAGAAAGGACTAGCGGGAGGGCCATCTCCTACGAGCAGTACTTC.

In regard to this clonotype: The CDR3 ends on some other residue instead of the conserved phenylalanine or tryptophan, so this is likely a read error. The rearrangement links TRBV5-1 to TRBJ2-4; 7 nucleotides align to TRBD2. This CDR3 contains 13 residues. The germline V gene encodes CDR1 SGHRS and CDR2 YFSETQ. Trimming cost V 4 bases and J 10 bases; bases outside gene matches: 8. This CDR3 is CASSPGAGGIQYL. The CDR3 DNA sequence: TGCGCCAGCAGCCCCGGGGCCGGGGGGATTCAGTACCTC.

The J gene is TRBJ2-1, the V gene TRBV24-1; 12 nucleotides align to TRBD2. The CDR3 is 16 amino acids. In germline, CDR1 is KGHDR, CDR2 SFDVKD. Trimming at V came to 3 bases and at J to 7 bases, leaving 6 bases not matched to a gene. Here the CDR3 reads CATSDRGLAGINEQFF. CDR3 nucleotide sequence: TGTGCCACCAGTGATCGCGGACTAGCGGGAATAAATGAGCAGTTCTTC.